A selection of T cell receptor beta chains follows, all from one sample in a study of Tregs in tolerant kidney transplant recipients. The data were produced by immunoSEQ multiplex PCR, yet TCRdb's version contains in-frame clones alone and is incomplete. The sample shows about 240,000 clones, 80% to 85% of them seen only once. Sequencing was performed on CD4+ T cells from blood. The origin of the receptors is a human donor in good health. Both conserved end residues are part of each CDR3. Fields, in order: V gene, D gene, J gene, clone size, CDR3 protein, CDR3 DNA. D genes are given only for firm matches. Rows give clone size only sometimes, using once, few, many, or a class for an expanded clone.

TRBV7-3	NA	TRBJ2-5	NA	CASSPRGQETQYF	TGTGCCAGCAGCCCTCGGGGGCAAGAGACCCAGTACTTC
TRBV18	NA	TRBJ2-2	NA	CASSPGTTGELFF	TGTGCCAGCTCACCCGGAACCACCGGGGAGCTGTTTTTT
TRBV7-9	TRBD1	TRBJ1-6	NA	CASQTGKDSPLHF	TGTGCCAGCCAGACAGGGAAGGATTCACCCCTCCACTTT
TRBV7-2	NA	TRBJ2-7	NA	CASRSTGIRAYEQYF	TGTGCCAGCAGGTCTACAGGGATACGAGCCTACGAGCAGTACTTC
TRBV12-5	TRBD1	TRBJ2-1	NA	CASGRILGPIPGQTKYNEQFF	TGTGCTAGTGGTCGGATACTGGGCCCGATTCCGGGACAGACGAAATACAATGAGCAGTTCTTC
TRBV7-3	NA	TRBJ1-5	NA	CASSPAPNQPQHF	TGTGCCAGCAGCCCCGCCCCGAATCAGCCCCAGCATTTT
TRBV30	NA	TRBJ2-7	NA	CAWSPQSRRENEQYF	TGTGCCTGGAGTCCACAAAGCAGGAGAGAGAACGAGCAGTACTTC
TRBV7-3	TRBD1	TRBJ2-1	NA	CASSLQGAYNEQFF	TGTGCCAGCAGCTTACAGGGGGCATACAATGAGCAGTTCTTC
TRBV4-2	TRBD2	TRBJ2-3	NA	CASSLLGLAGDTTDTQYF	TGTGCCAGCAGCCTCCTAGGACTAGCGGGGGACACCACAGATACGCAGTATTTT
TRBV5-6	NA	TRBJ1-4	NA	CASSLVGGRLFF	TGTGCCAGCAGCTTGGTTGGAGGGAGACTGTTTTTT
TRBV7-2	NA	TRBJ2-3	NA	CASSLTGTLSTDTQYF	TGTGCCAGCAGCCTAACCGGGACCCTCAGCACAGATACGCAGTATTTT
TRBV2	NA	TRBJ2-3	NA	CASSDRADTQYF	TGTGCCAGCAGTGATCGGGCAGATACGCAGTATTTT
TRBV10-3	NA	TRBJ1-1	NA	CAIRGQTEAFF	TGTGCCATCAGGGGGCAAACTGAAGCTTTCTTT
TRBV2	TRBD1	TRBJ2-6	NA	CACRQGASGANVLTF	TGTGCCTGCAGACAGGGGGCGTCTGGGGCCAACGTCCTGACTTTC
TRBV19	TRBD1	TRBJ1-2	once	CASSTGTGVNYGYTF	TGTGCCAGTAGTACAGGGACAGGGGTTAACTATGGCTACACCTTC
TRBV7-2	NA	TRBJ1-1	NA	CASSLQGRNTEAFF	TGTGCCAGCAGCTTACAGGGGAGGAACACTGAAGCTTTCTTT
TRBV10-3	NA	TRBJ1-3	NA	CAIRATGSSSGNTIYF	TGTGCCATCAGGGCTACGGGTTCTAGCTCTGGAAACACCATATATTTT
TRBV9	NA	TRBJ2-7	NA	CASSVVARGEQYF	TGTGCCAGCAGCGTAGTCGCAAGGGGCGAGCAGTACTTC
TRBV30	NA	TRBJ2-2	NA	CAWSYERTFSIGEYTGELFF	TGTGCCTGGAGCTACGAAAGGACCTTTTCCATCGGGGAATACACCGGGGAGCTGTTTTTT
TRBV6-5	TRBD1	TRBJ1-1	NA	CASSYDRGQVTEAFF	TGTGCCAGCAGTTACGACAGGGGGCAGGTTACTGAAGCTTTCTTT
TRBV4-1	TRBD2	TRBJ2-5	NA	CASSQPPGLAGRSGETQYF	TGCGCCAGCAGCCAACCCCCGGGACTAGCGGGACGAAGTGGAGAGACCCAGTACTTC
TRBV11-3	TRBD2	TRBJ2-1	NA	CASSQSGVSYNEQFF	TGTGCCAGCAGTCAAAGCGGGGTCTCCTACAATGAGCAGTTCTTC
TRBV7-9	TRBD1	TRBJ2-2	NA	CASSSDRGRWDTGELFF	TGTGCCAGCAGTTCGGACAGGGGGCGCTGGGACACCGGGGAGCTGTTTTTT
TRBV6-5	NA	TRBJ1-1	NA	CASSYAGPQGTEAFF	TGTGCCAGCAGTTACGCAGGCCCCCAGGGCACTGAAGCTTTCTTT
TRBV11-2	NA	TRBJ2-5	NA	CASSLVPRERGETQYF	TGTGCCAGCAGCTTAGTTCCTAGGGAACGAGGGGAGACCCAGTACTTC
TRBV6-1	NA	TRBJ2-1	NA	CASSEEDGHLYNEQFF	TGTGCCAGCAGTGAAGAGGACGGACACCTCTACAATGAGCAGTTCTTC
TRBV5-4	NA	TRBJ2-3	NA	CASSRRDYTQYF	TGTGCCAGCAGCCGGAGGGACTATACGCAGTATTTT
TRBV5-4	NA	TRBJ2-3	once	CASSLGGTTRDTQYF	TGTGCCAGCAGCTTGGGGGGGACCACTAGGGATACGCAGTATTTT
TRBV6-1	TRBD2	TRBJ2-5	once	CASSEAERGTQYF	TGTGCCAGTAGTGAAGCGGAGCGGGGGACCCAGTACTTC
TRBV2	NA	TRBJ1-1	NA	CASSPFGEAFF	TGTGCCAGCAGCCCATTCGGTGAAGCTTTCTTT
TRBV4-1	NA	TRBJ1-3	few	CASSQGTIAGSSGNTIYF	TGCGCCAGCAGCCAAGGGACCATCGCAGGGAGCTCTGGAAACACCATATATTTT
TRBV5-1	NA	TRBJ1-2	NA	CASSLGGQTLRASYGYTF	TGCGCCAGCAGCTTGGGGGGGCAGACCCTCCGTGCTTCTTATGGCTACACCTTC
TRBV5-4	NA	TRBJ1-3	few	CASSLAISGNTIYF	TGTGCCAGCAGCTTGGCGATCTCTGGAAACACCATATATTTT
TRBV7-2	TRBD1	TRBJ1-2	NA	CASSLGTGAGGYTF	TGTGCCAGCAGCTTAGGGACAGGCGCCGGTGGCTACACCTTC
TRBV25-1	TRBD2	TRBJ2-1	once	CASSESGSKENEQFF	TGTGCCAGCAGTGAAAGCGGGAGCAAAGAGAATGAGCAGTTCTTC
TRBV6-6	TRBD1	TRBJ1-1	NA	CASSPGTGKMNTEAFF	TGTGCCAGCAGTCCTGGGACAGGGAAAATGAACACTGAAGCTTTCTTT
TRBV11-2	TRBD1	TRBJ1-2	NA	CASSSGQDYGYTF	TGTGCCAGCAGCTCCGGACAGGATTATGGCTACACCTTC
TRBV28	TRBD1	TRBJ2-3	NA	CASRSTGTGGRDTQYF	TGTGCCAGCAGAAGTACCGGGACAGGGGGCAGGGATACGCAGTATTTT
TRBV5-4	NA	TRBJ1-5	NA	CASSLGLFCPQPQHF	TGTGCCAGCAGCTTAGGGTTGTTTTGCCCTCAGCCCCAGCATTTT
TRBV2	NA	TRBJ1-5	NA	CASSARSGGRNQPQHF	TGTGCCAGCAGTGCCCGGAGCGGGGGGAGAAATCAGCCCCAGCATTTT
TRBV5-1	TRBD1	TRBJ1-1	NA	CASSLDSDRGQTEAFF	TGCGCCAGCAGCTTGGATTCAGACAGGGGGCAGACTGAAGCTTTCTTT
TRBV6-6	NA	TRBJ2-1	NA	CASRQPMRYNEQFF	TGTGCCAGCAGACAACCGATGAGGTACAATGAGCAGTTCTTC
TRBV5-4	NA	TRBJ1-3	once	CASSLGGPGNTIYF	TGTGCCAGCAGCTTGGGCGGGCCTGGAAACACCATATATTTT
TRBV30	TRBD1	TRBJ2-5	NA	CAQGRQGGPETQYF	TGTGCCCAAGGGAGACAGGGGGGCCCTGAGACCCAGTACTTC
TRBV6-5	TRBD1	TRBJ2-1	NA	CASRGQLYNEQFF	TGTGCCAGCAGGGGACAGTTGTACAATGAGCAGTTCTTC
TRBV19	TRBD1	TRBJ1-4	NA	CASSKGTGSELEKLFF	TGTGCCAGTAGTAAGGGGACAGGGTCTGAGCTGGAAAAACTGTTTTTT
TRBV14	NA	TRBJ2-5	NA	CASSQHLAETQYF	TGTGCCAGCAGCCAACACTTAGCGGAGACCCAGTACTTC
TRBV9	NA	TRBJ2-7	NA	CASSSVSYEQYF	TGTGCCAGCAGTTCGGTTTCCTACGAGCAGTACTTC
TRBV25-1	NA	TRBJ1-2	NA	CASSGQFYGYTF	TGTGCCAGCAGTGGACAGTTTTATGGCTACACCTTC
TRBV7-6	TRBD1	TRBJ1-2	NA	CASGDSYGYTF	TGTGCCAGCGGGGACAGCTATGGCTACACCTTC
TRBV20-1	NA	TRBJ2-1	NA	CSANRANEQFF	TGCAGTGCCAATCGGGCCAATGAGCAGTTCTTC
TRBV30	TRBD1	TRBJ1-2	NA	CAWRQGPYGYTF	TGTGCCTGGAGACAGGGGCCCTATGGCTACACCTTC
TRBV10-3	NA	TRBJ2-7	NA	CAISAIQDSYEQYF	TGTGCCATCAGTGCGATTCAGGACTCCTACGAGCAGTACTTC
TRBV28	NA	TRBJ2-5	once	CASSLSSPETQYF	TGTGCCAGCAGTCTATCAAGTCCCGAGACCCAGTACTTC
TRBV5-4	NA	TRBJ2-7	NA	CASSSTGDAYEQYF	TGTGCCAGCAGCTCAACAGGAGACGCCTACGAGCAGTACTTC
TRBV6-1	NA	TRBJ2-7	NA	CASSEALARTYEQYF	TGTGCCAGCAGTGAAGCGCTAGCGCGAACCTACGAGCAGTACTTC